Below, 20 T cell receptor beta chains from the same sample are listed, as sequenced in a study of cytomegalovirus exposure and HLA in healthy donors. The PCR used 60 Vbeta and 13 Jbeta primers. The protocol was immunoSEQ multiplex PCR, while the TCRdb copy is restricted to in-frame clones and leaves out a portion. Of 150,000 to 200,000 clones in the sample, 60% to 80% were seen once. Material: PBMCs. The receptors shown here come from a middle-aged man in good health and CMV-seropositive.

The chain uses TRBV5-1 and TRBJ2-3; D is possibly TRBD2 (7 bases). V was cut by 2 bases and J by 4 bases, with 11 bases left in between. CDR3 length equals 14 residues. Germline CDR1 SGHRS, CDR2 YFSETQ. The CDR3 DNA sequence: TGCGCCAGCAGCTTTGGGGGGGCATCAGATACGCAGTATTTT. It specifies CASSFGGASDTQYF.

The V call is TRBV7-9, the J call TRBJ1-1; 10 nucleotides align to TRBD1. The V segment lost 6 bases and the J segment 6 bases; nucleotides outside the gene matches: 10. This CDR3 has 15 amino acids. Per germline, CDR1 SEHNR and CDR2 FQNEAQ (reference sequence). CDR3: CASRRSGQGFAEAFF. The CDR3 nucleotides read TGTGCCAGCAGACGCTCGGGACAGGGGTTCGCTGAAGCTTTCTTT.

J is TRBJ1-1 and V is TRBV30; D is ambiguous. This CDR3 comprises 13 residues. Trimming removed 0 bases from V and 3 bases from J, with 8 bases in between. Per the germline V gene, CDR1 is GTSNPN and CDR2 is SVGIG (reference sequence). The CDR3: CAWSVLSDTEAFF. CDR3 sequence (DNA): TGTGCCTGGAGTGTACTATCTGACACTGAAGCTTTCTTT.

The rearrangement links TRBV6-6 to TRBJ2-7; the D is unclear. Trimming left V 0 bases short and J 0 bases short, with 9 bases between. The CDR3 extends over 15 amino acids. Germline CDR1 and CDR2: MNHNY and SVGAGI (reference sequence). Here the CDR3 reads CASSYSSAFSYEQYF. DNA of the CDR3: TGTGCCAGCAGTTACTCTAGTGCCTTCTCCTACGAGCAGTACTTC.

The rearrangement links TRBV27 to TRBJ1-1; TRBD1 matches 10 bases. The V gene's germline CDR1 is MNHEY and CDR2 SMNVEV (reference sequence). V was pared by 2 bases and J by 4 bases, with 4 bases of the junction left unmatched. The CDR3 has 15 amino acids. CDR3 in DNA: TGTGCCAGCAGTTTAGGGGACAGGGGAACCACTGAAGCTTTCTTT. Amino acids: CASSLGDRGTTEAFF.

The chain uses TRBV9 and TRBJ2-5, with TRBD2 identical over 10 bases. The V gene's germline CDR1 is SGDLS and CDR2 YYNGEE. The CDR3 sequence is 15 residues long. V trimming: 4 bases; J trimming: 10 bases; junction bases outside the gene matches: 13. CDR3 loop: CASSPQLAGRDGQYF. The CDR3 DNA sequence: TGTGCCAGCAGCCCACAACTAGCGGGAAGAGATGGCCAGTACTTC. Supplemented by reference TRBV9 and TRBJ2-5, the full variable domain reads DSGVTQTPKHLITATGQRVTLRCSPRSGDLSVYWYQQSLDQGLQFLIQYYNGEERAKGNILERFSAQQFPDLHSELNLSSLELGDSALYFCASSPQLAGRDGQYFGPGTRLLVL.

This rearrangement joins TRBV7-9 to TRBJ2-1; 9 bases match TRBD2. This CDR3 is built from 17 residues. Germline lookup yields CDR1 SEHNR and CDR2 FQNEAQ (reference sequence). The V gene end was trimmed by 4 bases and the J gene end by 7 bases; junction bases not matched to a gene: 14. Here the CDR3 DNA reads TGTGCCAGCAGCTCCAAGGGCGGTAGCGGGAGAAGGAATGAGCAGTTCTTC. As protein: CASSSKGGSGRRNEQFF.

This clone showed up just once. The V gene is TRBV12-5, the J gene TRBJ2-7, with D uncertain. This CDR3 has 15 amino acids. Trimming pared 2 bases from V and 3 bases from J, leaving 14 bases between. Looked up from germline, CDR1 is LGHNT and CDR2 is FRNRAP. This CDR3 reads CASGLSPRAYYEQYF. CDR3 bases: TGTGCTAGTGGTTTGTCGCCTAGAGCTTACTACGAGCAGTACTTC.

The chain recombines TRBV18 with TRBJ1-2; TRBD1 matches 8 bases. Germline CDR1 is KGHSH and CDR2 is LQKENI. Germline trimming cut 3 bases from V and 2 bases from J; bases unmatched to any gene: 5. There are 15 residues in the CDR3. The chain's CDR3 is CASSPTDRANYGYTF. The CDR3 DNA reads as TGTGCCAGCTCACCGACGGACAGGGCAAACTATGGCTACACCTTC.

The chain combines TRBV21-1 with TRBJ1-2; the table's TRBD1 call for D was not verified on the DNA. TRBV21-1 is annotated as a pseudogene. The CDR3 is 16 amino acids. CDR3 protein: CASSKATTGGDYGYTF. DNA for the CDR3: TGTGCCAGCAGCAAAGCCACGACAGGGGGCGACTATGGCTACACCTTC.

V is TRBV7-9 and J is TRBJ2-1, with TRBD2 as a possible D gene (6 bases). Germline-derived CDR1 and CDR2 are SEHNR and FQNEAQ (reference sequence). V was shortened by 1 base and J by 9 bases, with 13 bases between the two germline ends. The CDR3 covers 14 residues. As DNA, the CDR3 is TGTGCCAGCAGCTTAGTGGGACTTAGCTTTGAGCAGTTCTTC. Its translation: CASSLVGLSFEQFF.

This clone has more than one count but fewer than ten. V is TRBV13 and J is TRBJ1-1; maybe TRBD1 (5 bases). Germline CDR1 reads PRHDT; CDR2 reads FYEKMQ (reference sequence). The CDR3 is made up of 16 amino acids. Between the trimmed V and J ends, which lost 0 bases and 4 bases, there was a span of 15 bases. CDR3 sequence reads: CASSLGRAGMGTEAFF. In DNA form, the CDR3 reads TGTGCCAGCAGCTTAGGCCGGGCAGGGATGGGCACTGAAGCTTTCTTT.

As DNA, the CDR3 is TGTGCCAGCAGCTTAGCGCTAGCGGGCAGCGGGGAGCTGTTTTTT. It yields the protein CASSLALAGSGELFF. The chain combines TRBV7-9 with TRBJ2-2, with 8 bases aligning to TRBD2. The germline V gene has CDR1 SEHNR and CDR2 FQNEAQ (reference sequence). This CDR3 contains 15 residues. The ends lost 0 bases at V and 7 bases at J; junction bases unmatched: 4.

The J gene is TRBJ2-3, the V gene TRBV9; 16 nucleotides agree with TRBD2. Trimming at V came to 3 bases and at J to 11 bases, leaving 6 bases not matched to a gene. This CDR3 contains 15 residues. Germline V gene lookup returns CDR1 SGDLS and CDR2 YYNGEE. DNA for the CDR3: TGTGCCAGCAGCGCATCCGGGACTAGCGGGAGGGAGCAGTATTTT. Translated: CASSASGTSGREQYF.

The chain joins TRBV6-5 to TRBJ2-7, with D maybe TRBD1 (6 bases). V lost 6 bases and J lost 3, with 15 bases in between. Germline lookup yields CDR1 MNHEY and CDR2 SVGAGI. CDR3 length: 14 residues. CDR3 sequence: CASRSGTNVYEQYF. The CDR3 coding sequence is TGTGCCAGCAGATCCGGGACAAACGTCTACGAGCAGTACTTC.

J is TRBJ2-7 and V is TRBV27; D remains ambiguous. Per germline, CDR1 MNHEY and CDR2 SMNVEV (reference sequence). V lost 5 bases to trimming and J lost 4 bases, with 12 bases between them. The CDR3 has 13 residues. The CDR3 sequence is CASSTRHDYEQYF. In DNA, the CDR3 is TGTGCCAGCAGTACCCGACACGATTACGAGCAGTACTTC.

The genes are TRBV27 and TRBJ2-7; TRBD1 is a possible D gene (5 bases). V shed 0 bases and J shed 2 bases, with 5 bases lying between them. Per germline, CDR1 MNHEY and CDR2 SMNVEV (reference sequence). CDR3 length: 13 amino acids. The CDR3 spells CASSLSGAYEQYF. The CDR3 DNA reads TGTGCCAGCAGTTTATCAGGGGCCTACGAGCAGTACTTC.

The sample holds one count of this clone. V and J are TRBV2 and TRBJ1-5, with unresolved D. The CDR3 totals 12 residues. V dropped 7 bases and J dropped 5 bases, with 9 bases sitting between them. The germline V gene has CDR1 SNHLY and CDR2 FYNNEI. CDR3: CASKEGDQPQHF. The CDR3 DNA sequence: TGTGCCAGCAAGGAGGGAGATCAGCCCCAGCATTTT.

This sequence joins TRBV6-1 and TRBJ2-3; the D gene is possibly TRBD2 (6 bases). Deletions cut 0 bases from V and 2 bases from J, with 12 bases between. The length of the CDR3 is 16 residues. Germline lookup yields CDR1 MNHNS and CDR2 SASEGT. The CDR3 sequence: CASSEALTGATDTQYF. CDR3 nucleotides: TGTGCCAGCAGTGAAGCGTTAACGGGAGCCACAGATACGCAGTATTTT.

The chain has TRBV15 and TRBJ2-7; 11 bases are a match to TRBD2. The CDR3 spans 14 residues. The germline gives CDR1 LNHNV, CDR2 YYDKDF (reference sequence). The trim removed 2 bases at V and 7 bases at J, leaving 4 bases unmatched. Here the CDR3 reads CATSRRGLADEQYF. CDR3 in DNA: TGTGCCACCAGCAGAAGGGGACTAGCGGATGAGCAGTACTTC.